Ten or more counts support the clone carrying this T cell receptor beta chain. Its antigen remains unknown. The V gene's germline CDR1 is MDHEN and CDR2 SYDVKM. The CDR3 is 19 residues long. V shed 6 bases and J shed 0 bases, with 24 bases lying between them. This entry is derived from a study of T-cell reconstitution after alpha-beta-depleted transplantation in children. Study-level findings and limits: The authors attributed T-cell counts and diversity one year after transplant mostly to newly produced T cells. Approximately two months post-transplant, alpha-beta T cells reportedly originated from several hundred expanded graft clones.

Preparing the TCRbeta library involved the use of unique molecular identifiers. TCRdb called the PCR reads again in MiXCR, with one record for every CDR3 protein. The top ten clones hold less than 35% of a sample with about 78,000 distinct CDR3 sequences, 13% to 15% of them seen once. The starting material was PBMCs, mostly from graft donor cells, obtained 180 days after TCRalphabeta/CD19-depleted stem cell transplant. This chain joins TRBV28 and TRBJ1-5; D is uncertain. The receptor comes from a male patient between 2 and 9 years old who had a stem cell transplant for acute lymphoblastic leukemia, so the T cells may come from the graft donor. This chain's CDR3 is CASRTHLGRVFYSNQPQHF. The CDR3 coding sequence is TGTGCCAGCAGGACCCATCTTGGACGGGTTTTTTATAGCAATCAGCCCCAGCATTTT. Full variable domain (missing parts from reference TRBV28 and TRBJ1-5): DVKVTQSSRYLVKRTGEKVFLECVQDMDHENMFWYRQDPGLGLRLIYFSYDVKMKEKGDIPEGYSVSREKKERFSLILESASTNQTSMYLCASRTHLGRVFYSNQPQHFGDGTRLSIL.